The 28 T cell receptor beta chains below come from one sample, sequenced in a study of T-cell memory formation after mild COVID-19 (dated by TCRdb to 2020 to 2022). The method behind the library was 5' RACE. Sequencer: Illumina NovaSeq 6000. TCRdb reworked the public reads: Q25 trimming with fastp, MiXCR clone assembly, productive beta chains retained. Rows with one shared CDR3 protein collapse into an entry with the most common genes and DNA. In this sample the table shows some 350,000 distinct CDR3 sequences, approximately 15% of which occur a single time. The top ten clonotypes cover around 24% of the sample. The sample taken for sequencing was PBMCs or a T cell subset sorted from them (not recorded which). The receptor set was obtained from a man aged 18 to 35 who had mild COVID-19 (a few samples of this study predate the infection). The sample titles of this study are shuffled in the database, so cell type and time point are left out; the donor was told from shared clones.

This clonotype was counted between two and nine times. The chain recombines TRBV5-6 with TRBJ2-7, with 7 bases identical to TRBD1. The CDR3 is 15 amino acids. Per germline, CDR1 SGHDT and CDR2 YYEEEE. The ends lost 0 bases at V and 2 bases at J; junction bases unmatched: 5. The CDR3 loop reads CASSLGPGQPYEQYF. The CDR3 coding sequence is TGTGCCAGCAGCTTGGGGCCGGGACAGCCCTACGAGCAGTACTTC.

The genes are TRBV6-6 and TRBJ2-7; 9 bases match TRBD1. Germline V gene data show CDR1 as MNHNY and CDR2 as SVGAGI (reference sequence). The CDR3 spans 16 residues. Trimming cost V 6 bases and J 7 bases; bases outside gene matches: 16. The CDR3 region is CASSTGTGLPGDEQYV. As DNA, the CDR3 is TGTGCCAGCAGCACCGGGACAGGGCTTCCCGGGGATGAGCAGTACGTC.

This clonotype has just a few counts. CDR3 DNA sequence: TGTGCCAGTACCGCCGGGTGGGGACAATATAATTCACCCCTCCACTTT. It specifies CASTAGWGQYNSPLHF. The genes are TRBV19 and TRBJ1-6, with D maybe TRBD1 (6 bases). Germline loops: CDR1 LNHDA, CDR2 SQIVND (reference sequence). CDR3 length: 16 amino acids. The V and J ends lost 7 bases and 4 bases respectively, with 17 bases between them.

This clonotype was detected only a few times. The gene calls are TRBV29-1 and TRBJ2-1; no definite D call. This CDR3 has 14 amino acids. Trimming took 2 bases from V and 0 from J, leaving 8 bases between them. The germline V gene has CDR1 SQVTM and CDR2 ANQGSEA. As DNA, the CDR3 is TGCAGCGTTGAACGGACGAGCTCCTACAATGAGCAGTTCTTC. Its protein product is CSVERTSSYNEQFF.

This clonotype came up a few times. The V gene is TRBV5-5, the J gene TRBJ2-7, with D maybe TRBD2 (5 bases). The length of the CDR3 is 15 residues. V was trimmed by 1 base and J by 0 bases, leaving 11 bases between them. From germline, CDR1 is SGHKS and CDR2 YYEKEE (reference sequence). The CDR3 is CASSLPGSSSYEQYF. The CDR3 DNA sequence: TGTGCCAGCAGCTTGCCTGGGAGTAGCTCCTACGAGCAGTACTTC.

The genes are TRBV11-2 and TRBJ2-2; maybe TRBD1 (6 bases). This CDR3 has 15 residues. Germline lookup yields CDR1 SGHAT and CDR2 FQNNGV. Trimming cost V 8 bases and J 1 base, with 14 bases left between them. DNA for the CDR3: TGTGCCAGCCGCCCTATGACAGGGAACACCGGGGAGCTGTTTTTT. Residues: CASRPMTGNTGELFF.

Many counts were recorded for this clonotype. The chain combines TRBV5-1 with TRBJ2-5, with D tentatively TRBD1 or TRBD2 (5 bases each). The V and J ends lost 3 bases and 5 bases respectively, with 8 bases between them. The CDR3 runs 12 residues. Germline V gene lookup returns CDR1 SGHRS and CDR2 YFSETQ. For the CDR3, the DNA is TGCGCCAGCAGCTGGGGACGGGAGACCCAGTACTTC. It encodes CASSWGRETQYF.

This clonotype was observed a handful of times. The V call is TRBV5-1, the J call TRBJ2-3; 7 positions agree with TRBD2. After removal of 0 bases from V and 2 bases from J, the junction contained 9 bases not matched to a gene. The germline CDR1 and CDR2 sequences are SGHRS and YFSETQ. The CDR3 totals 17 residues. The CDR3 sequence: CASSLAVSGLDTDTQYF. The CDR3, as DNA: TGCGCCAGCAGCTTGGCCGTTAGCGGGTTAGACACAGATACGCAGTATTTT.

This clonotype was detected ten times or more. The chain recombines TRBV5-1 with TRBJ2-1; 10 nucleotides align to TRBD2. CDR3 length: 14 residues. Trimming removed 9 bases from V and 8 bases from J; junction bases left unmatched: 11. The germline gives CDR1 SGHRS, CDR2 YFSETQ. The DNA for the CDR3 is TGCGCCACCAAGCGGAGCGGGGGGGAAGATGAGCAGTTCTTC. Protein: CATKRSGGEDEQFF.

This clonotype was detected only once. The chain has TRBV4-3 and TRBJ2-1; 9 nucleotides agree with TRBD1. J gave up 9 bases and V 5 bases, and 17 bases lay outside the gene matches. Germline-derived CDR1 and CDR2 are LGHNA and YSLEER. The length of the CDR3 is 17 residues. The CDR3 sequence: CASSLPPPGQGQGEQFF. CDR3 nucleotides: TGCGCCAGCAGCTTACCCCCCCCGGGACAGGGCCAGGGTGAGCAGTTCTTC.

This clonotype was found a few times. This chain uses TRBV4-2 with TRBJ1-6; TRBD1 matches 8 bases. V lost 4 bases to trimming and J lost 4 bases; unmatched junction nucleotides: 9. The CDR3 extends over 17 amino acids. Germline lookup yields CDR1 LGHNA and CDR2 YNFKEQ. CDR3 sequence reads: CASSLGQGTRYNSPLHF. The CDR3 DNA follows: TGTGCCAGCAGCCTTGGACAGGGAACGAGGTATAATTCACCCCTCCACTTT.

The chain carries TRBV18 and TRBJ2-5; D is possibly TRBD1 (6 bases). V was shortened by 4 bases and J by 1 base, with 7 bases between the two germline ends. This CDR3 comprises 13 residues. The germline CDR1 and CDR2 sequences are KGHSH and LQKENI. The CDR3 nucleotides read TGTGCCAGCTCACGGGACATCCAAGAGACCCAGTACTTC. It yields the protein CASSRDIQETQYF.

V and J are TRBV3-1 and TRBJ2-5, with a weak D call TRBD1 (5 bases). The CDR3 extends over 15 amino acids. Germline assignment: CDR1 LGHDT and CDR2 YNNKEL (reference sequence). V was pared by 0 bases and J by 5 bases, with 13 bases between. The chain's CDR3 is CASSQESGRAETQYF. In DNA form, the CDR3 reads TGTGCCAGCAGCCAAGAGTCAGGGCGCGCGGAGACCCAGTACTTC.

V gene TRBV15 combines with J gene TRBJ2-3; 8 bases line up with TRBD2. The CDR3 consists of 13 residues. V lost 8 bases, J lost 1 base, and 2 bases stayed unmatched. In germline, CDR1 is LNHNV, CDR2 YYDKDF (reference sequence). CDR3 amino acids: CATLGGGTDTQYF. The CDR3 coding sequence is TGTGCCACCCTCGGGGGGGGCACAGATACGCAGTATTTT.

This clonotype came up a few times. This sequence joins TRBV29-1 and TRBJ2-3; D is ambiguous. The CDR3 runs to 14 residues. In germline, CDR1 is SQVTM, CDR2 ANQGSEA. V shed 1 base and J shed 4 bases, with 12 bases lying between them. CDR3 DNA: TGCAGCGTTGAAGGGAAGATTCCCGCAGATACGCAGTATTTT. This encodes CSVEGKIPADTQYF.

V and J are TRBV5-1 and TRBJ2-5; no clear D gene. The CDR3 totals 18 residues. Germline V gives CDR1 SGHRS, CDR2 YFSETQ. The germline V and J ends were trimmed by 4 bases and 2 bases, with 24 bases remaining between them. Here the CDR3 reads CASSLGEQSPRRQETQYF. CDR3 coding DNA: TGCGCCAGCAGCCTTGGTGAACAGAGCCCCCGAAGACAAGAGACCCAGTACTTC. Full variable domain (missing parts from reference TRBV5-1 and TRBJ2-5): KAGVTQTPRYLIKTRGQQVTLSCSPISGHRSVSWYQQTPGQGLQFLFEYFSETQRNKGNFPGRFSGRQFSNSRSEMNVSTLELGDSALYLCASSLGEQSPRRQETQYFGPGTRLLVL.

The chain links TRBV6-2 or TRBV6-3 to TRBJ2-7; D could derive from TRBD1 or TRBD2 (5 bases each). Germline V CDR1 and CDR2: MNHEY, SVGEGT. CDR3 length: 16 amino acids. Trimming took off 1 base at V and 1 base at J, with 14 bases between the two ends. The CDR3 bases are TGTGCCAGCAGTTACTACCGGGGCCAGGTTTCCTACGAGCAGTACTTC. Translation: CASSYYRGQVSYEQYF.

This clonotype has more than one count but fewer than ten. The chain combines TRBV7-9 with TRBJ2-4, with D possibly called TRBD1 or TRBD2 (5 bases each). The V gene's germline CDR1 is SEHNR and CDR2 FQNEAQ (reference sequence). The CDR3 contains 13 residues. Trimming shortened V by 0 bases and J by 12 bases, and 12 bases separated the two germline ends. CDR3 region: CASSLAASGTQYF. In nucleotides, the CDR3 is TGTGCCAGCAGCTTAGCCGCCTCGGGGACTCAGTACTTC.

To note about this clonotype: One junction end disagrees with the germline gene, perhaps due to a read error. The rearrangement joins TRBV12-3 or TRBV12-4 to TRBJ2-3; weak D call: TRBD2 (6 bases). This CDR3 is 14 amino acids long. For the CDR3, the DNA is TGTGCCAGCAGTTTGCGGACTATGCCAGATATGCAGTATTTT. This translates into CASSLRTMPDMQYF.

Points on this clonotype: At one end, the junction sequence differs from germline, possibly due to a read error. The chain couples TRBV4-1 to TRBJ2-7; TRBD2 matches at 8 bases. CDR1 MGHRA and CDR2 YSYEKL come from the germline V gene. The CDR3 loop spans 15 amino acids. The CDR3 DNA reads as TGCGCAAGCAGCCATTCGGGGGGGCTTAACTACGAGCAGTACTTC. Translating gives CASSHSGGLNYEQYF.

The CDR3 loop is CASSEARFSNQPQHF. In DNA, the CDR3 is TGTGCCAGCAGTGAAGCGCGATTTAGCAATCAGCCCCAGCATTTT. The V and J genes are TRBV6-1 and TRBJ1-5; D is uncertain. V was clipped by 0 bases and J by 0 bases, with 6 bases between them. Germline assignment: CDR1 MNHNS and CDR2 SASEGT. The CDR3 contains 15 residues.

V and J are TRBV10-2 and TRBJ2-7; 10 positions match TRBD1. Trimming took 7 bases from V and 4 from J; bases not matched to a gene: 13. This CDR3 comprises 16 residues. Germline V gene sequence: CDR1 WSHSY, CDR2 SAAADI. CDR3 nucleotide sequence: TGCGCCAGCACTAACCTCGGGACAGGGGCGTTTTACGAGCAGTACTTC. It yields the protein CASTNLGTGAFYEQYF.

This clonotype has more than one count but fewer than ten. With a much larger clone just one base away, this may be a read error. The V and J genes are TRBV5-1 and TRBJ1-1; tentative D call: TRBD1 (5 bases). The V end was cut by 1 base, the J end by 3 bases, with 7 bases between. This CDR3 comprises 13 residues. Germline V CDR1 and CDR2: SGHRS, YFSETQ. This CDR3 reads CASSLIQDTEAFF. CDR3 bases: TGCGCCAGCAGCTTGATACAGGACACTGAAGCTTTCTTT.

The V and J genes are TRBV27 and TRBJ2-4, with 7 positions matching TRBD1. The J segment lost 10 bases and the V segment lost 5 bases, leaving 14 bases of the junction unmatched. CDR1 is MNHEY, CDR2 SMNVEV, per germline (reference sequence). This CDR3 spans 15 amino acids. CDR3 residues: CASSPRAGGRGIQYF. CDR3 in DNA: TGTGCCAGCAGTCCCCGCGCAGGGGGAAGGGGTATTCAGTACTTC.

This clonotype occurred many times. The chain recombines TRBV12-3 or TRBV12-4 with TRBJ2-5; either TRBD1 or TRBD2 may fit D (5 bases each). The CDR3 loop spans 11 amino acids. Trimming removed 9 bases from V and 5 bases from J, with 10 bases in between. CDR3 residues: CASGTRETQYF. The CDR3 DNA is TGTGCCAGTGGGACCCGGGAGACCCAGTACTTC.

This clonotype turned up a few times. CDR3 loop: CASSQWDSSEKLFF. CDR3 coding DNA: TGCGCCAGCAGCCAGTGGGATAGTAGTGAAAAACTGTTTTTT. This sequence joins TRBV4-1 and TRBJ1-4; no definite D call. The CDR3 length is 14 residues. V gave up 3 bases and J gave up 7 bases, with 12 bases separating them. CDR1 and CDR2 from the germline V gene are MGHRA and YSYEKL.

This clonotype has a count of ten or more. The gene calls are TRBV7-2 and TRBJ1-2, with 9 bases lining up with TRBD1. V dropped 4 bases and J dropped 6; count of bases not matched to a gene: 3. CDR3 size: 13 residues. Germline-derived CDR1 and CDR2 are SGHTA and FQGNSA. The CDR3 loop is CASSWDRVNGYTF. Here the CDR3 DNA reads TGTGCCAGCAGCTGGGACAGGGTGAATGGCTACACCTTC.

The sample holds a few counts of this clonotype. The genes are TRBV7-2 and TRBJ2-7, with 10 bases lining up with TRBD1. The V segment lost 5 bases and the J segment 6 bases; nucleotides outside the gene matches: 10. Germline-derived CDR1 and CDR2 are SGHTA and FQGNSA. The CDR3 covers 15 residues. CDR3 in amino acids: CASSPRTGGPAEQYF. The DNA of the CDR3 is TGTGCCAGCAGCCCGCGGACAGGGGGTCCTGCCGAGCAGTACTTC. Drawing the rest from reference TRBV7-2 and TRBJ2-7, the complete variable domain is GAGVSQSPSNKVTEKGKDVELRCDPISGHTALYWYRQSLGQGLEFLIYFQGNSAPDKSGLPSDRFSAERTGGSVSTLTIQRTQQEDSAVYLCASSPRTGGPAEQYFGPGTRLTVT.